This T cell receptor (beta chain) was identified during a study of CD8 T cells in Susac syndrome. General study results and limits: Repertoires of Susac syndrome CD4+ T cells lacked clonal expansion.

The authors sequenced TCR beta from blood CD8+ and CD4+ T cells. Susac syndrome patients met recently defined diagnostic criteria for definite or probable disease. Note on this clonotype: Its cognate antigen is unknown.

The RNA input was about 0.5 to 1 ug, and it was reverse transcribed with random hexamers. The CDR3 of TCR beta was amplified by immunoSEQ multiplex PCR across 54 Vbeta and 13 Jbeta. TCRdb reprocessed the immunoSEQ multiplex PCR reads via MiXCR and lists one record per CDR3 protein. The repertoire has approximately 150,000 distinct CDR3 sequences, under 97% of them found once; the top ten carry around 0.08%. The sequence was collected from a human donor with Susac syndrome. Sequenced: CD4+ T cells from PBMCs.

Here the CDR3 reads CASSEAGTENTDTQYF. As DNA, the CDR3 is TGTGCCAGCAGTGAAGCCGGGACGGAAAACACAGATACGCAGTATTTT. The rearrangement joins TRBV25-1 to TRBJ2-3; D may be TRBD1 or TRBD2 (5 bases each). CDR3 length: 16 amino acids. The V gene's germline CDR1 is MGHDK and CDR2 SYGVNS. V was trimmed by 2 bases and J by 2 bases, leaving 14 bases between them.